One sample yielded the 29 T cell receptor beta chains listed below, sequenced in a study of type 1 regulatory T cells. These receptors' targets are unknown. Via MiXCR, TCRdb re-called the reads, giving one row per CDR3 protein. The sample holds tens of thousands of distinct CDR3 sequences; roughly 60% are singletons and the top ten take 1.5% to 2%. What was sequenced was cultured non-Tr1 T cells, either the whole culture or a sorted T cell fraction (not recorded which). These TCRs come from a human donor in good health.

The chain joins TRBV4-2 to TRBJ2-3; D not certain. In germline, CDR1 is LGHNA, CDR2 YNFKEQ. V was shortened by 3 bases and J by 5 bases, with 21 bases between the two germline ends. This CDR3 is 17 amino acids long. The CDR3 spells CASSHPPALQSVDTQYF. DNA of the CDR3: TGTGCCAGCAGCCACCCGCCAGCACTTCAGTCGGTAGATACGCAGTATTTT.

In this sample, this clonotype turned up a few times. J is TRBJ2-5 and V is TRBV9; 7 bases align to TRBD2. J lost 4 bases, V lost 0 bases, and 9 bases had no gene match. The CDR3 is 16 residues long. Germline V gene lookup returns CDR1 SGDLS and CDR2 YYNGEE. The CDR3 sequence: CASSVGGLDSVETQYF. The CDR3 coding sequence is TGTGCCAGCAGCGTAGGAGGACTAGATAGTGTAGAGACCCAGTACTTC.

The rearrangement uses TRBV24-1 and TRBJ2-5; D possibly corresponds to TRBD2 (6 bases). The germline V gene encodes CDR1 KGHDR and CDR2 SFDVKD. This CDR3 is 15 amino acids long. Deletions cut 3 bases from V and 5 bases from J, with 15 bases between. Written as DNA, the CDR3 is TGTGCCACCAGTGATCCTCGGACTAAATTGGAGACCCAGTACTTC. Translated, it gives CATSDPRTKLETQYF.

CDR3: CATSDRTGGVDGYTF. In DNA, the CDR3 is TGTGCCACCAGTGATAGGACAGGGGGCGTTGATGGCTACACCTTC. This rearrangement joins TRBV24-1 to TRBJ1-2; 11 bases are a match to TRBD1. The germline V gene has CDR1 KGHDR and CDR2 SFDVKD. The CDR3 is 15 amino acids. V lost 3 bases and J lost 6; bases outside the gene matches: 5.

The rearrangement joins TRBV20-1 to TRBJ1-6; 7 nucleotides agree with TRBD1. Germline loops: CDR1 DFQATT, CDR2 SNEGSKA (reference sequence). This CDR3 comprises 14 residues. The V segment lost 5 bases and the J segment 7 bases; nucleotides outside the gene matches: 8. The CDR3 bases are TGCAGTGCTCCCCGACAGGGCTTCAATTCACCCCTCCACTTT. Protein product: CSAPRQGFNSPLHF.

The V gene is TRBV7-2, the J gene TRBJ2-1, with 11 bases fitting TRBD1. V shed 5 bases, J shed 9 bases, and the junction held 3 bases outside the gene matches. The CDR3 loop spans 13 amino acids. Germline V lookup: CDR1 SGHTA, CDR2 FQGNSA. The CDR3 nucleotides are TGTGCCAGCAGCGCGGACAGGGGGCGTGAGCAGTTCTTC. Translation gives CASSADRGREQFF.

CDR3 loop: CSARDNLMGGIYNEQFF. The CDR3 DNA is TGCAGTGCTAGAGATAATCTTATGGGCGGGATCTACAATGAGCAGTTCTTC. This chain links TRBV20-1 with TRBJ2-1; a weak D match, TRBD2 (6 bases). Trimming took off 0 bases at V and 3 bases at J, with 18 bases between the two ends. The CDR3 covers 17 residues. In germline, CDR1 is DFQATT, CDR2 SNEGSKA (reference sequence).

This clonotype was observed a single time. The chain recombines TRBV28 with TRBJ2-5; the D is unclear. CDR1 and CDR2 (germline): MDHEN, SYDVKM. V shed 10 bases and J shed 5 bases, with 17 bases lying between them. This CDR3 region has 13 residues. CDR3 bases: TGTGCCACACTTAACCCCCCCGGGGAGACCCAGTACTTC. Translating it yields CATLNPPGETQYF.

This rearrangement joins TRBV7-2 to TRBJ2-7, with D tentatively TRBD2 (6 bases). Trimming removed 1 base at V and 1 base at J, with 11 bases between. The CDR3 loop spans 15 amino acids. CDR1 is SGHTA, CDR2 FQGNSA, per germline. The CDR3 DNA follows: TGTGCCAGCAGCTTAGAGTTTGGGGGGTCCTACGAGCAGTACTTC. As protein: CASSLEFGGSYEQYF.

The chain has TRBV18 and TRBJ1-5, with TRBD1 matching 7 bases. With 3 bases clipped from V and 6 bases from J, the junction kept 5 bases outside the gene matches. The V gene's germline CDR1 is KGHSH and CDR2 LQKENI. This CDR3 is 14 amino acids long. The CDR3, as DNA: TGTGCCAGCTCACCGGGACAGACAGTTCAGCCCCAGCATTTT. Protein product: CASSPGQTVQPQHF.

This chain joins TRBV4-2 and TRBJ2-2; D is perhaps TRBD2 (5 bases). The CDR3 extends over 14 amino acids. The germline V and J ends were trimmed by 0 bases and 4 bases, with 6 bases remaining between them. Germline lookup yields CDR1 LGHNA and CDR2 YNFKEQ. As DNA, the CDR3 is TGTGCCAGCAGCCAAGAGAGCGGCACCGGGGAGCTGTTTTTT. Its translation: CASSQESGTGELFF.

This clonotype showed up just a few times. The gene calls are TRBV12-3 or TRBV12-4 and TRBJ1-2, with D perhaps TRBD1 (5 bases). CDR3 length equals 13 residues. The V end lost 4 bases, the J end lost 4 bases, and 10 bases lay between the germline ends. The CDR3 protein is CASSSGSSYGYTF. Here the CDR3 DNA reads TGTGCCAGCAGTTCAGGGAGTAGCTATGGCTACACCTTC.

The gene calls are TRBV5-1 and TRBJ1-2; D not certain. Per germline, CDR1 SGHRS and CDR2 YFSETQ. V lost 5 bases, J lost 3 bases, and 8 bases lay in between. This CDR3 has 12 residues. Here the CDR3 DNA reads TGCGCCAGCAGGCTGAGCGACTATGGCTACACCTTC. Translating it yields CASRLSDYGYTF.

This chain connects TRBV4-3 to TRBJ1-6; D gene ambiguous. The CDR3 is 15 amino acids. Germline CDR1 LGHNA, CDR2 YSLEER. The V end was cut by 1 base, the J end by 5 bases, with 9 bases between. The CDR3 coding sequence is TGCGCCAGCAGCCAAGGTCAACAGAATAATTCACCCCTCCACTTT. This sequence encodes CASSQGQQNNSPLHF.

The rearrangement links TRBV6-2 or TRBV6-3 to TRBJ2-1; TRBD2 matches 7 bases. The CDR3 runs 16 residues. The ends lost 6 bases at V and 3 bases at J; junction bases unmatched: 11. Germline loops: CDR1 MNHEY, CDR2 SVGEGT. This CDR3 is CASRKGGGGNYNEQFF. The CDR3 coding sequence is TGTGCCAGCAGGAAAGGTGGGGGAGGGAACTACAATGAGCAGTTCTTC.

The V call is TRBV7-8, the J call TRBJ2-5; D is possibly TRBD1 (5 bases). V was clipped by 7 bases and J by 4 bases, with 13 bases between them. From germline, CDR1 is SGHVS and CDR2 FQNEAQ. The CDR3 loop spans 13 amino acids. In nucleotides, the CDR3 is TGTGCCAGCATCTTCTGGGGCGGAGAGACCCAGTACTTC. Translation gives CASIFWGGETQYF. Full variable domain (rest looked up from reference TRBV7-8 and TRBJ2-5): GAGVSQSPRYKVAKRGQDVALRCDPISGHVSLFWYQQALGQGPEFLTYFQNEAQLDKSGLPSDRFFAERPEGSVSTLKIQRTQQEDSAVYLCASIFWGGETQYFGPGTRLLVL.

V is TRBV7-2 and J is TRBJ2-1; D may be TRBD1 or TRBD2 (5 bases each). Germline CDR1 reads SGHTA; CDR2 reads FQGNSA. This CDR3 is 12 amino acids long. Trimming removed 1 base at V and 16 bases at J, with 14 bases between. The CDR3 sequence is CASSLGEGRDFF. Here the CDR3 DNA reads TGTGCCAGCAGCTTAGGAGAGGGACGAGATTTCTTC.

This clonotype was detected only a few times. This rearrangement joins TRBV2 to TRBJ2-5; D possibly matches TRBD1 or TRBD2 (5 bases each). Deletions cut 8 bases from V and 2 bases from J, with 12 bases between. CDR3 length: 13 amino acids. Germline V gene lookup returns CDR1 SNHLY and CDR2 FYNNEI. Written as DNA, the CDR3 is TGTGCCAGCTCAGGGACGCAACAAGAGACCCAGTACTTC. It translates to CASSGTQQETQYF.

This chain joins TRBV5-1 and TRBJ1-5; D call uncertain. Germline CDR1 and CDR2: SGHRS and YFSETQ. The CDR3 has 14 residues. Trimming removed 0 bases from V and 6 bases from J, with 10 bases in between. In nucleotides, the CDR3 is TGCGCCAGCAGCTTGGAGGGTGGCAGTCAGCCCCAGCATTTT. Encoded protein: CASSLEGGSQPQHF.

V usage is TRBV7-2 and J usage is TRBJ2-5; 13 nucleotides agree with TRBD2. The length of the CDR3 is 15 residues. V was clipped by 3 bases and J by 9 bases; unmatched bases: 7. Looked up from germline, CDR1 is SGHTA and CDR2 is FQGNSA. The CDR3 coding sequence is TGTGCCAGCAGCTTGCGGACTAGCGGGAGTTCGGCCCAGTACTTC. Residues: CASSLRTSGSSAQYF.

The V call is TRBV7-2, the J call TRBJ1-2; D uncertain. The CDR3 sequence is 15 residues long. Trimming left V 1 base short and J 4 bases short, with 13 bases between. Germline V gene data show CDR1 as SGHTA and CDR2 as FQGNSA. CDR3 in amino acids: CASSLDPGGGYGYTF. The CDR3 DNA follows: TGTGCCAGCAGCTTAGATCCCGGAGGCGGCTATGGCTACACCTTC.

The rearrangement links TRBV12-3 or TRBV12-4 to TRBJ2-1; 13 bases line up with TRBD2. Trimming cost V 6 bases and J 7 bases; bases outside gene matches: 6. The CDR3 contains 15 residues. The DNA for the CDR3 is TGTGCCAGCAGATCGGGACTAGCGGGAATAAATGAGCAGTTCTTC. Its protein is CASRSGLAGINEQFF.

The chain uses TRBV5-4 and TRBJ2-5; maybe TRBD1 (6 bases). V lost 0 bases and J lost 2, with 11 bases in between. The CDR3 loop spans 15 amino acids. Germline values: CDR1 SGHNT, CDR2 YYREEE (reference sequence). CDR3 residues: CASSLARTDQETQYF. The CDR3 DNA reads TGTGCCAGCAGCTTGGCTAGGACAGATCAAGAGACCCAGTACTTC.

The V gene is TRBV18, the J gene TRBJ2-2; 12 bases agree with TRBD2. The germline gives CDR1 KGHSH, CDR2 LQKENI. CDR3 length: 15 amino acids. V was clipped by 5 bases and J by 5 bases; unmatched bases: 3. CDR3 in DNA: TGTGCCAGCTCATACGGACTAGCGGGAACCGGGGAGCTGTTTTTT. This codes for CASSYGLAGTGELFF.

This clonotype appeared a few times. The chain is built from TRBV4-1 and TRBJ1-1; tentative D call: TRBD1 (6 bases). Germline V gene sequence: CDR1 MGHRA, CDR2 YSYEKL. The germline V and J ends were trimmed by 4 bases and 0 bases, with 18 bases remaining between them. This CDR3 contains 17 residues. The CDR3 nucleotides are TGCGCCAGCAGCCGAGGACAGAGCCCGACCGTGAACACTGAAGCTTTCTTT. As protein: CASSRGQSPTVNTEAFF.

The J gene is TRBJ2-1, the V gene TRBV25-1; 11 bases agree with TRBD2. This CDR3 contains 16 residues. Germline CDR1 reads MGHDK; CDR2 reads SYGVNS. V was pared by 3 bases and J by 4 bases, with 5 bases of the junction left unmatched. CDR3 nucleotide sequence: TGTGCCAGCAGTGACGCCACTAGCGGGAGTTACAATGAGCAGTTCTTC. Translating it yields CASSDATSGSYNEQFF.

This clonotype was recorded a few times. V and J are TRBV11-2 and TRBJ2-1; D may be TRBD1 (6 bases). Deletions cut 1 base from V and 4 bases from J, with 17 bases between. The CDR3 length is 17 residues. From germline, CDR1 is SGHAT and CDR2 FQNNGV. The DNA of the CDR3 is TGTGCCAGCAGCTTAGTACTTGGACAGTTCTCATACAATGAGCAGTTCTTC. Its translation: CASSLVLGQFSYNEQFF.

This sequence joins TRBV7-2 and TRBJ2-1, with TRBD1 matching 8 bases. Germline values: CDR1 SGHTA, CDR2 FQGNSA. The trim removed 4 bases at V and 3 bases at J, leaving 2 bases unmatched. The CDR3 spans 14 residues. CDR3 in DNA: TGTGCCAGCAGCTCCAGGGGGCACTACAATGAGCAGTTCTTC. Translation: CASSSRGHYNEQFF.

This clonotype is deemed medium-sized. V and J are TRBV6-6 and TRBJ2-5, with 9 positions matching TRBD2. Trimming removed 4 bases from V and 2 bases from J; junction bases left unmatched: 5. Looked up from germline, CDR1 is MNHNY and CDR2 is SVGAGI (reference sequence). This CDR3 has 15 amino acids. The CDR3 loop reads CASSSPTSGQETQYF. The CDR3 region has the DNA TGTGCCAGCAGTTCTCCGACTAGCGGTCAAGAGACCCAGTACTTC.